This TCR beta chain was sequenced during a study of blood T cell repertoires in COVID-19. Background on the study: Collection of acute and convalescent COVID-19 samples took place in the United States, Italy and Spain. T cells, B-cell-depleted T cells, or PBMCs supplied cDNA or gDNA.

V was clipped by 4 bases and J by 5 bases, with 9 bases between them. CDR3 length equals 13 residues. CDR1 and CDR2 from the germline V gene are MNHEY and SMNVEV (reference sequence). Resolution of symptoms, clearance, or two negative PCRs was present in recovered Cohort 3 donors. Per the authors' pipeline: Reference gene primers were amplified, and this amplification served to estimate nucleated cell counts. Measured with immunoSEQ multiplex PCR; TCRdb has only the in-frame clones, and not every one. The V and J calls and clone size come from that table; D and trimming were worked out from the DNA. Found here are around 310,000 clones, over 85% of them singletons; the top ten hold more than 9%.

Sequenced: PBMCs or T cells enriched from blood (not recorded which). The chain couples TRBV27 to TRBJ1-5; D unclear. This clonotype was sampled from a woman between 25 and 40 years old who had recovered from COVID-19. CDR3 DNA: TGTGCCAGCAGTTGGACCGGGGATCAGCCCCAGCATTTT. It specifies CASSWTGDQPQHF.